Presented here are 7 T cell receptor beta chains from one specimen sequenced in a study of blood T cell repertoires in COVID-19. Only in-frame clones appear in the TCRdb table, and some are missing; sequencing was by immunoSEQ multiplex PCR. The sample carries 220,000 or so clones, approximately 90% recorded once. Specimen: peripheral blood. Source of these receptors: a woman aged 50 to 65 with COVID-19, enrolled during active disease.

The rearrangement uses TRBV19 and TRBJ2-3; TRBD1 might be the D (5 bases). V lost 2 bases and J 7 bases, leaving 13 bases between the germline ends. The CDR3 runs to 14 residues. Germline CDR1 reads LNHDA; CDR2 reads SQIVND (reference sequence). CDR3 DNA sequence: TGTGCCAGTAGTATACCGACAGACGGCCATACGCAGTATTTT. The encoded protein is CASSIPTDGHTQYF.

The chain couples TRBV6-6 to TRBJ2-3; TRBD2 might be the D (6 bases). Trimming cost V 2 bases and J 7 bases, with 10 bases left between them. Per germline, CDR1 MNHNY and CDR2 SVGAGI (reference sequence). This CDR3 comprises 13 residues. The chain's CDR3 is CASSYARGHTQYF. In DNA form, the CDR3 reads TGTGCCAGCAGTTACGCGCGGGGCCATACGCAGTATTTT.

The chain carries TRBV4-1 and TRBJ1-1; D is ambiguous. Per germline, CDR1 MGHRA and CDR2 YSYEKL. Trimming took 2 bases from V and 0 from J, leaving 4 bases between them. The CDR3 loop spans 13 amino acids. CDR3 protein: CASSQNMNTEAFF. The CDR3 nucleotides are TGCGCCAGCAGCCAAAACATGAACACTGAAGCTTTCTTT.

The rearrangement links TRBV5-6 to TRBJ2-3; maybe TRBD1 (6 bases). The V end lost 4 bases, the J end lost 4 bases, and 10 bases lay between the germline ends. CDR3 length: 13 amino acids. Germline CDR1 and CDR2: SGHDT and YYEEEE. The CDR3 sequence is CASSQTGSDTQYF. For the CDR3, the DNA is TGTGCCAGCAGCCAAACAGGGTCAGATACGCAGTATTTT.

In this sample, this clone turned up once. The chain couples TRBV19 to TRBJ1-4; TRBD1 might be the D (5 bases). CDR1 is LNHDA, CDR2 SQIVND, per germline (reference sequence). V lost 3 bases and J lost 8, with 22 bases in between. This CDR3 comprises 17 residues. The CDR3: CASSIEQKLLRGEKLFF. CDR3 in DNA: TGTGCCAGTAGTATTGAGCAGAAACTACTACGGGGGGAAAAACTGTTTTTT.

This clone occurred a few times. The chain has TRBV6-5 and TRBJ2-7; TRBD2 matches at 7 bases. From germline, CDR1 is MNHEY and CDR2 SVGAGI. The CDR3 consists of 15 residues. With V trimmed by 0 bases and J by 6 bases, 8 bases remained unmatched. CDR3 in DNA: TGTGCCAGCAGTTACTCGGGGAGGGATCCCCTCGAGCAGTACTTC. This gives the protein CASSYSGRDPLEQYF.

V gene TRBV7-8 combines with J gene TRBJ2-3; 11 bases are a match to TRBD2. This CDR3 comprises 15 residues. Losses at the gene ends were 5 bases for V and 5 bases for J; bases not matched to a gene: 6. CDR1 and CDR2 from the germline V gene are SGHVS and FQNEAQ. The CDR3 protein is CASSNSGGAGDTQYF. The CDR3 DNA is TGTGCCAGCAGCAATAGCGGGGGGGCCGGAGATACGCAGTATTTT.